The present TCR beta chain was sequenced within a study of T cells in Graves' hyperthyroidism and ophthalmopathy. The junction had 6 bases not matched to a gene; V was cut back by 6 bases and J by 7 bases. Germline values: CDR1 LNHDA, CDR2 SQIVND (reference sequence). This CDR3 contains 13 residues. It was RNA transcripts that yielded the amplified TCR beta CDR3 regions. First-round RT-PCR targeting the TCR CDR3 was performed with the HTBI primer set. One entry per CDR3 protein, called by TCRdb with MiXCR from the multiplex PCR reads. Of around 560,000 distinct CDR3 sequences in the sample, 16% were seen once.

J is TRBJ2-1 and V is TRBV19; TRBD2 matches 7 bases. This TCR derives from a woman between 18 and 29 years old with Graves' hyperthyroidism. Sequencing input: blood. The CDR3: CASRERGGNEQFF. The CDR3 DNA reads TGTGCCAGTAGAGAGCGGGGAGGAAATGAGCAGTTCTTC.